One and the same sample provided the 2 T cell receptor beta chains below, sequenced in a study of blood T cell repertoires in COVID-19. Repertoires were generated with immunoSEQ multiplex PCR, while TCRdb's copy carries only in-frame clones and drops some. The repertoire holds 20,000 to 25,000 clones, approximately 87% seen once, with roughly 23% in the top ten. Sequencing used peripheral blood. These receptor sequences come from a human donor with active COVID-19. The donor label of this sample is uncertain.

This chain connects TRBV19 to TRBJ2-2; D not resolved. V was pared by 6 bases and J by 8 bases, with 16 bases between. This CDR3 region has 14 residues. Germline V CDR1 and CDR2: LNHDA, SQIVND (reference sequence). The CDR3: CASSPQSAAGELFF. The CDR3 region has the DNA TGTGCCAGTAGCCCCCAGAGCGCGGCGGGGGAGCTGTTTTTT.

The chain uses TRBV27 and TRBJ2-3; 9 bases are shared with TRBD2. Trimming cost V 4 bases and J 4 bases; bases outside gene matches: 6. This CDR3 spans 15 amino acids. CDR1 and CDR2 (germline): MNHEY, SMNVEV (reference sequence). CDR3 region: CASSSPREGSDTQYF. The CDR3, as DNA: TGTGCCAGCAGTTCCCCGCGGGAGGGGTCAGATACGCAGTATTTT.